Following are 14 T cell receptor beta chains from one sample sequenced in a study of T cell clonality in common variable immunodeficiency. The study, taken as a whole, reports: In common variable immunodeficiency, TCR beta chains reportedly carried fewer deletions and N-nucleotide insertions.

These TCRs are of unknown antigen specificity. TCRdb's table, derived via immunoSEQ multiplex PCR, lists solely in-frame clones and lacks some. The sample shows about 16,000 clones, none of them appearing just once. Specimen: peripheral blood mononuclear cells. These receptors all come from a human donor with common variable immunodeficiency.

This clone was found a few times. The part of the CDR3 DNA that was read is TGTGCCAGCTCACCACGACAGGGAAAGCTTAACACTGAA. Protein sequence: CASSPRQGKLNTE. The CDR3 reads in full as CASSPRQGKLNTEAFF. This chain joins TRBV18 and TRBJ1-1; TRBD1 aligns across 7 bases. The CDR3 end is not reached by the read, which stops 3 residues before it; the germline J gene fills it in. Germline V CDR1 and CDR2: KGHSH, LQKENI. The CDR3 covers 16 residues. V gave up 1 base and J gave up 2 bases; unmatched junction bases: 7.

This clone was seen at least ten times. The read terminates 3 residues ahead of where the CDR3 ends, so the germline J gene completes it. The V gene is TRBV5-1, the J gene TRBJ1-1, with 7 bases matching TRBD1. V shed 4 bases, J shed 5 bases, and the junction held 5 bases outside the gene matches. The germline CDR1 and CDR2 sequences are SGHRS and YFSETQ. CDR3 length: 13 residues. CDR3 protein: CASSTQGETEAFF. The CDR3 bases that were read are TGCGCCAGCAGCACCCAGGGGGAGACTGAA.

This clone turned up a few times. The read ends 3 residues before the CDR3 terminus; that terminus is restored from the germline J gene. The V gene is TRBV30, the J gene TRBJ1-3; D unclear. Germline CDR1 reads GTSNPN; CDR2 reads SVGIG (reference sequence). V was shortened by 2 bases and J by 0 bases, with 5 bases between the two germline ends. The CDR3 has 13 residues. The sequenced CDR3 bases are TGTGCCTGGAGTATAAACTCTGGAAACACC. Translating gives CAWSINSGNT. The CDR3 in full is CAWSINSGNTIYF.

Many counts were recorded for this clone. The sequence runs out 3 residues before the end of the CDR3; the remainder is reconstructed from the germline J gene. This rearrangement joins TRBV18 to TRBJ2-3; 14 nucleotides match TRBD2. This CDR3 comprises 17 residues. Trimming took 3 bases from V and 5 from J; bases not matched to a gene: 7. CDR1 is KGHSH, CDR2 LQKENI, per germline. The CDR3 sequence is CASSPRGLAGVGDTQYF. Incomplete CDR3 DNA: TGTGCCAGCTCACCGAGGGGACTAGCGGGGGTCGGAGATACG.

This clone was seen a few times. The CDR3 goes on 3 residues after the read ends, and that part is filled in from the germline J gene. The same CDR3 also results from other DNA sequences found in this sample. The V and J genes are TRBV7-9 and TRBJ1-1; 9 bases are shared with TRBD1. V was pared by 4 bases and J by 5 bases, with 5 bases of the junction left unmatched. In germline, CDR1 is SEHNR, CDR2 FQNEAQ (reference sequence). The CDR3 has 14 residues. Partial CDR3 DNA: TGTGCCAGCAGCTGGACAGGGGTTGGGACTGAA. Its protein product is CASSWTGVGTE. The entire CDR3 protein is CASSWTGVGTEAFF.

Comments on this clone: The CDR3 goes on 3 residues after the read ends, and that part is filled in from the germline J gene. The chain combines TRBV2 with TRBJ1-5, with TRBD1 identical over 9 bases. With 6 bases clipped from V and 6 bases from J, the junction kept 3 bases outside the gene matches. Looked up from germline, CDR1 is SNHLY and CDR2 is FYNNEI. The CDR3 contains 13 residues. The CDR3 protein is CASRTGGGQPQHF. CDR3 DNA (partial): TGTGCCAGCAGAACAGGGGGCGGTCAGCCC.

This clone was counted between two and nine times. Read sequence stops 3 residues before the CDR3 end, and the germline J gene provides the missing end. This sequence joins TRBV6-1 and TRBJ1-4, with TRBD1 matching over 8 bases. J was trimmed by 5 bases and V by 4 bases; bases with no gene match: 9. The CDR3 is made up of 16 amino acids. From germline, CDR1 is MNHNS and CDR2 SASEGT. The covered CDR3 bases are TGTGCCAGCAGTGTCCTGACAGGGGCCCAAAATGAAAAA. Translation gives CASSVLTGAQNEK. Given in full, the CDR3 is CASSVLTGAQNEKLFF.

The CDR3 loop is CASSGTGVRGTGELFF. CDR3 bases read: TGTGCCAGCAGTGGCACAGGGGTTCGAGGCACCGGGGAG. The rearrangement joins TRBV2 to TRBJ2-2, with 7 bases identical to TRBD1. The read halts 3 residues ahead of the CDR3 end, with the missing end drawn from the germline J gene. Trimming took 4 bases from V and 4 from J; bases not matched to a gene: 9. The CDR3 contains 16 residues. Germline V gene sequence: CDR1 SNHLY, CDR2 FYNNEI. The whole variable domain, filled in from reference TRBV2 and TRBJ2-2, reads EPEVTQTPSHQVTQMGQEVILRCVPISNHLYFYWYRQILGQKVEFLVSFYNNEISEKSEIFDDQFSVERPDGSNFTLKIRSTKLEDSAMYFCASSGTGVRGTGELFFGEGSRLTVL.

This clone was counted at least ten times. The read ends 3 residues before the CDR3 terminus; that terminus is restored from the germline J gene. The chain employs TRBV6-2 or TRBV6-3 and TRBJ2-5, with D tentatively TRBD2 (7 bases). This CDR3 comprises 15 residues. From germline, CDR1 is MNHEY and CDR2 SVGEGT. V lost 6 bases, J lost 7 bases, and 21 bases lay in between. The chain's CDR3 is CASSMVRGGPGTQYF. The covered CDR3 bases are TGTGCCAGCAGCATGGTGAGGGGGGGCCCGGGGACC.

Points on this clone: The missing CDR3 end, 3 residues past where the read stops, is filled in from the germline J gene. This chain links TRBV7-2 with TRBJ2-1; possible D gene TRBD2, 6 bases. Germline values: CDR1 SGHTA, CDR2 FQGNSA. The V and J ends lost 1 base and 8 bases respectively, with 9 bases between them. CDR3 length: 13 amino acids. The sequenced CDR3 bases are TGTGCCAGCAGCTTAGTCGGGGGTTATGAG. Encoded protein: CASSLVGGYE. The whole CDR3 is CASSLVGGYEQFF.

This clone has a count of ten or more. The read ends 3 residues before the CDR3 terminus; that terminus is restored from the germline J gene. The gene calls are TRBV11-3 and TRBJ2-2; 7 nucleotides agree with TRBD2. J gave up 6 bases and V 5 bases, and 6 bases lay outside the gene matches. The CDR3 is made up of 14 amino acids. The germline V gene has CDR1 SGHNT and CDR2 YENEEA. The CDR3 loop is CASSRAGWSGELFF. The CDR3 bases that were read are TGTGCCAGCAGCCGAGCGGGATGGTCCGGGGAG.

This clone was detected a few times. The read finishes 3 residues shy of the CDR3 end, and the germline J gene is used to complete it. The genes are TRBV7-2 and TRBJ2-7, with 9 positions matching TRBD2. The CDR3 covers 15 residues. The germline V gene has CDR1 SGHTA and CDR2 FQGNSA. V gave up 5 bases and J gave up 3 bases; unmatched junction bases: 8. CDR3 bases read: TGTGCCAGCAGCCTCCCGGCGGGGGGGATCTACGAG. Translated: CASSLPAGGIYE. The CDR3 in its entirety is CASSLPAGGIYEQYF.

A remark on this clone: The read terminates 3 residues before the CDR3 end, so the remaining end is supplied by the germline J gene. The chain uses TRBV7-8 and TRBJ1-2; no clear D gene. Trimming removed 0 bases from V and 0 bases from J, with 5 bases in between. Germline V CDR1 and CDR2: SGHVS, FQNEAQ. The CDR3 is 14 residues long. The CDR3 DNA, read in part, is TGTGCCAGCAGCTTAGCGGCAACTAACTATGGC. This gives the protein CASSLAATNYG. The whole CDR3 sequence reads CASSLAATNYGYTF.

Comments on this clone: The sequence runs out 3 residues before the end of the CDR3; the remainder is reconstructed from the germline J gene. The V gene is TRBV6-2 or TRBV6-3, the J gene TRBJ2-7; TRBD1 is a possible D gene (6 bases). CDR1 is MNHEY and CDR2 is SVGEGT in the germline V gene. V lost 6 bases to trimming and J lost 2 bases, with 17 bases between them. The CDR3 has 15 residues. CDR3 amino acids: CASRTQGKPPYEQYF. Incomplete CDR3 DNA: TGTGCCAGCAGAACACAGGGAAAGCCCCCCTACGAG.